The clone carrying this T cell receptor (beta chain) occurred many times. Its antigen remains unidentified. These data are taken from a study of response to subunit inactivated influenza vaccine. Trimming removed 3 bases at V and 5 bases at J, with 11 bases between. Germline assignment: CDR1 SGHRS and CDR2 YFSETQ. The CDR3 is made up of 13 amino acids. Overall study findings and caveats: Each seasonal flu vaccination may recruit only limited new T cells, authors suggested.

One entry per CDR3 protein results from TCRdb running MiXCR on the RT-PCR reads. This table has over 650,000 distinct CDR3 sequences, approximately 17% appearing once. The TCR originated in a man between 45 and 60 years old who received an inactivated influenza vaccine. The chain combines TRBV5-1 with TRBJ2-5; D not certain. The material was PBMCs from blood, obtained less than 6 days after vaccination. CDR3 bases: TGCGCCAGCAGCTCAACGCGTGGGGAGACCCAGTACTTC. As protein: CASSSTRGETQYF.